The 7 T cell receptor beta chains below all came from one sample that was sequenced in a study of blood T cells in healthy people across ages. For the second PCR, which ran for roughly 6 to 12 cycles, a sample-barcoded 5' primer and a J-beta primer mix were used. One entry per CDR3 protein, called by TCRdb with MiXCR from the 5' RACE reads. Of some 640,000 distinct CDR3 sequences in the sample, under 30% were seen once. The sequenced sample was blood. Every receptor here comes from a woman over 75 in good health.

In its sample, this clonotype was seen a few times. V usage is TRBV5-6 and J usage is TRBJ2-3; a weak D match, TRBD2 (5 bases). CDR3 length equals 15 residues. In germline, CDR1 is SGHDT, CDR2 YYEEEE. V was clipped by 4 bases and J by 0 bases, with 12 bases between them. The CDR3 bases are TGTGCCAGCAGCCGAGTTGAGGGAAGCACAGATACGCAGTATTTT. This codes for CASSRVEGSTDTQYF.

V is TRBV5-5 and J is TRBJ1-1, with D possibly being TRBD1 (5 bases). The CDR3 spans 15 residues. The germline V gene has CDR1 SGHKS and CDR2 YYEKEE (reference sequence). V shed 2 bases and J shed 0 bases, with 11 bases lying between them. For the CDR3, the DNA is TGTGCCAGCAGCTTACCGGGACGGATGAACACTGAAGCTTTCTTT. Its protein is CASSLPGRMNTEAFF.

This clonotype was recorded a few times. A much more abundant neighbour one base away suggests this may be a read error. This chain joins TRBV28 and TRBJ2-7; no definite D call. This CDR3 comprises 15 residues. With 2 bases removed from V and 2 bases from J, the gap between germline ends came to 13 bases. CDR1 is MDHEN, CDR2 SYDVKM, per germline. The CDR3 spells CASSLSISATYEQYF. For the CDR3, the DNA is TGTGCCAGCAGTTTAAGCATCTCGGCAACCTACGAGCAGTACTTC.

Remarks on this clonotype: A read error may explain this, as a much larger clone is one base away. V is TRBV4-2 and J is TRBJ1-1, with D uncertain. From germline, CDR1 is LGHNA and CDR2 YNFKEQ. This CDR3 is built from 14 residues. The CDR3 coding sequence is TGTGCCAACAGCCAAAACCAACTTAACACTGAAGCTTTCTTT. Translating it yields CANSQNQLNTEAFF.

This chain links TRBV9 with TRBJ1-3, with 8 bases that match TRBD1. The CDR3 runs 15 residues. J was trimmed by 1 base and V by 3 bases; bases with no gene match: 3. Germline V CDR1 and CDR2: SGDLS, YYNGEE. The CDR3 coding sequence is TGTGCCAGCAGCGGGAGGACAGGGTCTGGAAACACCATATATTTT. Amino acids: CASSGRTGSGNTIYF.

This clonotype was recorded many times. The genes are TRBV6-1 and TRBJ2-6, with D unclear. The ends were cut back, 7 bases at V and 4 bases at J, with 11 bases in the middle. The CDR3 has 14 amino acids. From germline, CDR1 is MNHNS and CDR2 SASEGT. This CDR3 reads CASTTIAGANVLTF. CDR3 DNA sequence: TGTGCCAGCACCACCATTGCCGGGGCCAACGTCCTGACTTTC.

This clonotype has at least ten counts. The chain uses TRBV27 and TRBJ2-7; the match to TRBD1 covers 7 bases. Germline trimming cut 5 bases from V and 2 bases from J; bases unmatched to any gene: 9. CDR1 is MNHEY and CDR2 is SMNVEV in the germline V gene (reference sequence). The CDR3 is made up of 15 amino acids. The CDR3 nucleotides are TGTGCCAGCAGTCTTTCAGGGGGTATCCCCTACGAGCAGTACTTC. Protein product: CASSLSGGIPYEQYF.